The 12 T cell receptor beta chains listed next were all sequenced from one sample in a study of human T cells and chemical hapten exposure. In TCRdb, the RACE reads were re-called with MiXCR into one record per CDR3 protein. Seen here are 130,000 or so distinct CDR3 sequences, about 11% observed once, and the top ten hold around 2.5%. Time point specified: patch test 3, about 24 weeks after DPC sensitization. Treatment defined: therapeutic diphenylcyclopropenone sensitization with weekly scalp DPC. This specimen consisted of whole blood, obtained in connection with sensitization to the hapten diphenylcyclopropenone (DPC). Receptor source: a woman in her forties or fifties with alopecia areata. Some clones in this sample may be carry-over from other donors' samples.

This CDR3 reads CASSPYGGAREQFF. CDR3 in DNA: TGTGCCAGCAGCCCCTATGGGGGGGCTCGGGAGCAGTTCTTC. The rearrangement joins TRBV7-2 to TRBJ2-1, with D tentatively TRBD2 (7 bases). Between the trimmed V and J ends, which lost 5 bases and 10 bases, there was a span of 18 bases. The CDR3 is made up of 14 amino acids. CDR1 and CDR2 from the germline V gene are SGHTA and FQGNSA.

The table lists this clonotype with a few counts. Here the CDR3 reads CASSVAGRSPSVDTQYF. The CDR3, as DNA: TGTGCCAGCAGCGTAGCCGGGAGGTCTCCGAGTGTGGATACGCAGTATTTT. The gene calls are TRBV9 and TRBJ2-3, with 7 bases that match TRBD2. This CDR3 contains 17 residues. The trim removed 0 bases at V and 6 bases at J, leaving 13 bases unmatched. Germline V gene sequence: CDR1 SGDLS, CDR2 YYNGEE.

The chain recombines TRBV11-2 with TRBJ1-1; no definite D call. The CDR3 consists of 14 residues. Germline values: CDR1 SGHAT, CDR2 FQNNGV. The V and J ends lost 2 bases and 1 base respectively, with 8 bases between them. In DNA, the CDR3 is TGTGCCAGCAGCTTACTACAGCAGAACACTGAAGCTTTCTTT. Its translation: CASSLLQQNTEAFF.

CDR3 loop: CSARGITGTYDEQYF. CDR3 in DNA: TGCAGTGCTAGAGGCATTACAGGGACGTACGACGAGCAGTACTTC. This rearrangement joins TRBV20-1 to TRBJ2-7; possibly TRBD1 for D (6 bases). V dropped 1 base and J dropped 5 bases, with 18 bases sitting between them. This CDR3 comprises 15 residues. Germline values: CDR1 DFQATT, CDR2 SNEGSKA (reference sequence).

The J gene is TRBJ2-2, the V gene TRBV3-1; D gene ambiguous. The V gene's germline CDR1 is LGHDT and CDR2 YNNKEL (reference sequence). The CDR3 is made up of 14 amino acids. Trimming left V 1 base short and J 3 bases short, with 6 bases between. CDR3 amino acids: CASSQAVYTGELFF. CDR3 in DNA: TGTGCCAGCAGCCAAGCCGTCTACACCGGGGAGCTGTTTTTT. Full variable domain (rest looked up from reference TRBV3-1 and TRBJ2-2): DTAVSQTPKYLVTQMGNDKSIKCEQNLGHDTMYWYKQDSKKFLKIMFSYNNKELIINETVPNRFSPKSPDKAHLNLHINSLELGDSAVYFCASSQAVYTGELFFGEGSRLTVL.

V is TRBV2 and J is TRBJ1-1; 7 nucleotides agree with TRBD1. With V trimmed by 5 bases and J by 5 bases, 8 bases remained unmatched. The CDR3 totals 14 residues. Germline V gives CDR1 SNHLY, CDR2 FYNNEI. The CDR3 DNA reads TGTGCCAGCAGTCAGCAGGGGGGTGGGACTGAAGCTTTCTTT. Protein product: CASSQQGGGTEAFF.

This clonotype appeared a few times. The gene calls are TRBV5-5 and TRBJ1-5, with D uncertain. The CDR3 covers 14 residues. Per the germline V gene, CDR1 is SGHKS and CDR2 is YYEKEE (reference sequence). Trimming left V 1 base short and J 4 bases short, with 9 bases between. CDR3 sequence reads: CASSLPGGNQPQHF. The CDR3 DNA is TGTGCCAGCAGCTTGCCAGGAGGAAATCAGCCCCAGCATTTT.

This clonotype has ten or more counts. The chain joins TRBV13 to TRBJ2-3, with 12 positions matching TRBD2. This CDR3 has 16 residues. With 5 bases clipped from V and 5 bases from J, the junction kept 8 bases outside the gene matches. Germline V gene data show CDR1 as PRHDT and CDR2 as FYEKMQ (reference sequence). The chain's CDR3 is CASSPYGLAGRDTQYF. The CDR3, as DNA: TGTGCCAGCAGCCCCTACGGACTAGCGGGGAGAGATACGCAGTATTTT. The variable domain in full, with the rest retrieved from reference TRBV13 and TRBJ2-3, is AAGVIQSPRHLIKEKRETATLKCYPIPRHDTVYWYQQGPGQDPQFLISFYEKMQSDKGSIPDRFSAQQFSDYHSELNMSSLELGDSALYFCASSPYGLAGRDTQYFGPGTRLTVL.

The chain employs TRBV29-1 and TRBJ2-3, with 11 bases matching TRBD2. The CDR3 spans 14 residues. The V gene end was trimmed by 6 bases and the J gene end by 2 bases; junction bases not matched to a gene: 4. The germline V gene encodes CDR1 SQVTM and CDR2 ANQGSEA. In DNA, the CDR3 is TGCAGCGTCAGACTAGCGGGACTCACAGATACGCAGTATTTT. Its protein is CSVRLAGLTDTQYF.

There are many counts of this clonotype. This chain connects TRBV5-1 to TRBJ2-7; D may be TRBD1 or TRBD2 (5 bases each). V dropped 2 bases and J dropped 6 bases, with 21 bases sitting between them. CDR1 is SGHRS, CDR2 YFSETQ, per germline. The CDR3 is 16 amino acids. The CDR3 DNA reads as TGCGCCAGCAGCTTACTTACCGGGACGCCTGCTTCCGAGCAGTACTTC. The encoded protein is CASSLLTGTPASEQYF.

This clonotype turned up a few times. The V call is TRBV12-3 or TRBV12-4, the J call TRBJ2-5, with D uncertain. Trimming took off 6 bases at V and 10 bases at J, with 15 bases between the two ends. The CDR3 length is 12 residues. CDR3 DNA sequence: TGTGCCAGCAGCCTTGGGCCTGCCTTCCAGTACTTC. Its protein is CASSLGPAFQYF.

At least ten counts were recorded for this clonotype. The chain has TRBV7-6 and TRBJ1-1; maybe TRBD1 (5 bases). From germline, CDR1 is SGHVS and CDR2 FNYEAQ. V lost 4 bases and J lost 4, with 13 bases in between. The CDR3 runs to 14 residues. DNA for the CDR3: TGTGCCAGCAGCTACGGGGGAGGAGGCACTGAAGCTTTCTTT. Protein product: CASSYGGGGTEAFF.